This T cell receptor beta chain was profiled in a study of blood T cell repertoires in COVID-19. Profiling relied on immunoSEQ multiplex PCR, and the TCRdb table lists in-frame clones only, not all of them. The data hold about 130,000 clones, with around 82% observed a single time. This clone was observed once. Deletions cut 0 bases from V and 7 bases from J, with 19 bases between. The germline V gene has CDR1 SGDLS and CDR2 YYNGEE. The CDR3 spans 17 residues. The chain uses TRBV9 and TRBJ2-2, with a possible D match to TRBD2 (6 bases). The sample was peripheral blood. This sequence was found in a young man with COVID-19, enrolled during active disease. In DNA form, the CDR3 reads TGTGCCAGCAGCGTAGATCAGGAGGGTAGAGACGGCGGGGAGCTGTTTTTT. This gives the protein CASSVDQEGRDGGELFF.